This T cell receptor beta chain was sequenced in a study of blood T cell repertoires in COVID-19. V shed 2 bases and J shed 0 bases, with 9 bases lying between them. Germline-derived CDR1 and CDR2 are SGHRS and YFSETQ. This CDR3 is built from 14 residues. Only in-frame clones appear in the TCRdb table, and some are missing; sequencing was by immunoSEQ multiplex PCR. This table has 200,000 or so clones, 80% to 95% appearing once. The chain joins TRBV5-1 to TRBJ2-7; maybe TRBD2 (6 bases). Sequences were obtained from peripheral blood. The TCR comes from a man in his sixties with COVID-19, enrolled during active disease. CDR3: CASSFPGSSYEQYF. The CDR3 DNA is TGCGCCAGCAGCTTCCCCGGGAGCTCCTACGAGCAGTACTTC.